This T cell receptor (beta chain) comes out of a study of T cell responses to AZD1222 COVID-19 vaccine. Findings and limits, study-wide: Among the donors, most were white British and more were female, and clonal diversity was possibly underestimated. Per reports, nearly half of all spike-specific TCRs target regions that are unmutated in variants.

The CDR3 runs to 15 residues. Trimming took off 0 bases at V and 5 bases at J, with 13 bases between the two ends. Germline CDR1 reads MGHRA; CDR2 reads YSYEKL. Method: immunoSEQ multiplex PCR; TCRdb's copy keeps in-frame clones and lacks some. The data contain approximately 150,000 clones, more than 85% of them singletons. In this sample, this clone turned up once. Its antigen is unknown. The chain is built from TRBV4-1 and TRBJ2-5, with D tentatively TRBD1 or TRBD2 (5 bases each). The input for sequencing was peripheral blood, taken on day 0 of AZD1222 vaccination. The source is an adult in good health. The CDR3 is CASSQDRLWGETQYF. The DNA of the CDR3 is TGCGCCAGCAGCCAAGACCGACTATGGGGGGAGACCCAGTACTTC.